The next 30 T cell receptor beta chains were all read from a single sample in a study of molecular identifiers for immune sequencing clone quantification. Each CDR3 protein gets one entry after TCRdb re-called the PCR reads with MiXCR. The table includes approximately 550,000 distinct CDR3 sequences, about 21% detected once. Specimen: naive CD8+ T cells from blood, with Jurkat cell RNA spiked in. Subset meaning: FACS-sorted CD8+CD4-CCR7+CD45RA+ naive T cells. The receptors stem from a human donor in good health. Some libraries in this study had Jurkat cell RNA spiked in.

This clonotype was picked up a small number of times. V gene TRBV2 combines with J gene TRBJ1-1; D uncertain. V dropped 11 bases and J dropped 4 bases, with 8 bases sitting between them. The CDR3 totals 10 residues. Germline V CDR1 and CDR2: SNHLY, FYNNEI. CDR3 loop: CALRGTEAFF. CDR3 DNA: TGTGCCCTCCGGGGCACTGAAGCTTTCTTT.

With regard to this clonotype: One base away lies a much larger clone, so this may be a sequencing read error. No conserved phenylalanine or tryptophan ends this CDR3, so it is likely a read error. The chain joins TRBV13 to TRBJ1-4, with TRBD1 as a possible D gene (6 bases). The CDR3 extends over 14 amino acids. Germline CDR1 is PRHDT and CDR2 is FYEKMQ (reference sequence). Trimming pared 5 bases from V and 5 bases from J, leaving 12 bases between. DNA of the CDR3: TGTGCCAGCAGCCAGACAGGACCAAATGAAAAACTGTTTCTT. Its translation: CASSQTGPNEKLFL.

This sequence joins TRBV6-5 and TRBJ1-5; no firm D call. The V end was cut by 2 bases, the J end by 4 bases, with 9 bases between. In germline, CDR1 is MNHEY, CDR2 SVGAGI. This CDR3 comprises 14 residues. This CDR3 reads CASSYPAENQPQHF. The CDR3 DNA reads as TGTGCCAGCAGTTACCCGGCTGAGAATCAGCCCCAGCATTTT.

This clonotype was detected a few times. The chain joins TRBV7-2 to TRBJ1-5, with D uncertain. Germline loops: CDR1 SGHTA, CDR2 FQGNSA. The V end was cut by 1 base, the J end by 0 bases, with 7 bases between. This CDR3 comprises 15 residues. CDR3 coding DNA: TGTGCCAGCAGCTTAGTTGACGGTAGCAATCAGCCCCAGCATTTT. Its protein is CASSLVDGSNQPQHF.

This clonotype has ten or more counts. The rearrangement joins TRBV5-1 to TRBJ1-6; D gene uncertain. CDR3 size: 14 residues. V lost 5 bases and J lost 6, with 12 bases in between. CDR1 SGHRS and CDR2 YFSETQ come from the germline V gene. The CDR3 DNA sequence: TGCGCCAGCAGACCAGAAAGTCCTAATTCACCCCTCCACTTT. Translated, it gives CASRPESPNSPLHF.

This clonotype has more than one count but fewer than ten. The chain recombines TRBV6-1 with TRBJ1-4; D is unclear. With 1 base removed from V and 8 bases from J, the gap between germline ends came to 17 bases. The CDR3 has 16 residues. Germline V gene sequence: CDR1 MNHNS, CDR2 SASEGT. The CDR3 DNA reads TGTGCCAGCAGTGAAGGGACCGCGCTAGGCGCGGAAAAACTGTTTTTT. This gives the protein CASSEGTALGAEKLFF.

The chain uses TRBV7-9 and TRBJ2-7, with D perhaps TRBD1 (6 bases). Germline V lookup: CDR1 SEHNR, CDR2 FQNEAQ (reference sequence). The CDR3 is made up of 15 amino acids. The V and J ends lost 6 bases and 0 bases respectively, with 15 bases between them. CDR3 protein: CASSPWDTLSYEQYF. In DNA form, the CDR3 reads TGTGCCAGCAGTCCCTGGGACACCCTCTCCTACGAGCAGTACTTC.

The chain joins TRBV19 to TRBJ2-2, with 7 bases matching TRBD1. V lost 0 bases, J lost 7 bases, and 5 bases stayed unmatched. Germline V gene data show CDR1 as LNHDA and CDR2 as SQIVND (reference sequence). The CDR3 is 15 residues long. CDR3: CASSIETGAHGELFF. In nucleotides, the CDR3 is TGTGCCAGTAGTATAGAAACAGGGGCTCACGGGGAGCTGTTTTTT.

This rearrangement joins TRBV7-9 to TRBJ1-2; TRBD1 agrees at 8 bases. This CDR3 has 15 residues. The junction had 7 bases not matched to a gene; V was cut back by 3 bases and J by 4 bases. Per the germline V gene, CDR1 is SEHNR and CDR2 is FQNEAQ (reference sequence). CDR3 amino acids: CASSLVGTGFYGYTF. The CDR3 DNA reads TGTGCCAGCAGCTTGGTCGGGACAGGATTCTATGGCTACACCTTC.

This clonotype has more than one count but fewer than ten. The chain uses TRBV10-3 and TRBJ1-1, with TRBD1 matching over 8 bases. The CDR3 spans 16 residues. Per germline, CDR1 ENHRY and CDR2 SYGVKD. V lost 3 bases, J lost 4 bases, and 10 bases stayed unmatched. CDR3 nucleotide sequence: TGTGCCATCAGTGAAGGAAACAGGGGGAGTCTCACTGAAGCTTTCTTT. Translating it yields CAISEGNRGSLTEAFF.

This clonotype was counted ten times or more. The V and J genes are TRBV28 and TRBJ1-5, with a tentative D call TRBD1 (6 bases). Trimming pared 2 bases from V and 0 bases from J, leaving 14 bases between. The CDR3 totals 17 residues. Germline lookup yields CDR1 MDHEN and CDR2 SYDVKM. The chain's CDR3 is CASSLDRWTYSNQPQHF. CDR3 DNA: TGTGCCAGCAGTTTAGACAGGTGGACCTATAGCAATCAGCCCCAGCATTTT. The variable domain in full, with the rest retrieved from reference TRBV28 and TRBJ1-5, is DVKVTQSSRYLVKRTGEKVFLECVQDMDHENMFWYRQDPGLGLRLIYFSYDVKMKEKGDIPEGYSVSREKKERFSLILESASTNQTSMYLCASSLDRWTYSNQPQHFGDGTRLSIL.

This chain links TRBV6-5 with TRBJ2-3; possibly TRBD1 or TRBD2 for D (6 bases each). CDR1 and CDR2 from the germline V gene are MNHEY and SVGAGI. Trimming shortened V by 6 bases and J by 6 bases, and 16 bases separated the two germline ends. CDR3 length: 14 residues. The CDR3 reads CASSSPGAPDTQYF. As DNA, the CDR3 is TGTGCCAGCAGCTCTCCGGGGGCTCCGGATACGCAGTATTTT.

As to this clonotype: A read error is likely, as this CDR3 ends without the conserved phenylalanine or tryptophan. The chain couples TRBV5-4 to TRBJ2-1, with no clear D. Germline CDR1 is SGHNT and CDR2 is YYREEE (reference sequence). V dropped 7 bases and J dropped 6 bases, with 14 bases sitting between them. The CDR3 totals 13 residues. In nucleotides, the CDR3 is TGTGCCAGCTCCCCGGGTTGGGGCAATGAGCAGTTCCTC. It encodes CASSPGWGNEQFL.

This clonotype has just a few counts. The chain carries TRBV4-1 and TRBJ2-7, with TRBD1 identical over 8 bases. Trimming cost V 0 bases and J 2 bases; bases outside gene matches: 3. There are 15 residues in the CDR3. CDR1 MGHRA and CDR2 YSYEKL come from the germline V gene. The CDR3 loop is CASSQETGAAYEQYF. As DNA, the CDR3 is TGCGCCAGCAGCCAAGAGACAGGGGCGGCCTACGAGCAGTACTTC.

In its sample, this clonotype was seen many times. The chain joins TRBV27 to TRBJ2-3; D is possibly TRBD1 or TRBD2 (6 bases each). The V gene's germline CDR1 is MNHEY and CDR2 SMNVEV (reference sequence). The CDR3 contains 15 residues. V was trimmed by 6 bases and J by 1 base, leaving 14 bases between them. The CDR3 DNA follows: TGTGCCAGCAGAAAAAGGGGGGCCGGCACAGATACGCAGTATTTT. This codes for CASRKRGAGTDTQYF.

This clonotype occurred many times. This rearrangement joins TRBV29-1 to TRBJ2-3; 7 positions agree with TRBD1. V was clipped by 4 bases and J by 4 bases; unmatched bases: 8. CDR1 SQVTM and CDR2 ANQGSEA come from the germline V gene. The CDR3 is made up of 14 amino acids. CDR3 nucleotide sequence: TGCAGCGTTGCAGGGATAGGGGGCTCAGATACGCAGTATTTT. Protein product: CSVAGIGGSDTQYF.

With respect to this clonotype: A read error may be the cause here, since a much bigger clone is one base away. As DNA, the CDR3 is TGTGCCTCCAAGGATCAATTAGCAGATCAGCCCCAGCATTTT. Protein: CASKDQLADQPQHF. The J gene is TRBJ1-5, the V gene TRBV10-3; D call uncertain. The CDR3 is 14 residues long. The V end was cut by 11 bases, the J end by 5 bases, with 19 bases between. CDR1 and CDR2 from the germline V gene are ENHRY and SYGVKD.

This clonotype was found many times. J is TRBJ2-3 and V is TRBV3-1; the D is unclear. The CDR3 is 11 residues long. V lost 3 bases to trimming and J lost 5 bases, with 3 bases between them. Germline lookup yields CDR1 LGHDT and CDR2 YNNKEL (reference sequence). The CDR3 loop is CASSQRDTQYF. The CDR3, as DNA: TGTGCCAGCAGCCAGAGAGATACGCAGTATTTT.

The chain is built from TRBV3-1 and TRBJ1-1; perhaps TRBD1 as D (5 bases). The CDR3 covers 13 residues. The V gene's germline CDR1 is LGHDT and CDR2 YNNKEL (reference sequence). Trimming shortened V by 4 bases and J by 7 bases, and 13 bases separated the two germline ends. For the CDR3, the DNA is TGTGCCAGCAGCCCACCTTGGGGGGGTGAAGCTTTCTTT. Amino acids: CASSPPWGGEAFF.

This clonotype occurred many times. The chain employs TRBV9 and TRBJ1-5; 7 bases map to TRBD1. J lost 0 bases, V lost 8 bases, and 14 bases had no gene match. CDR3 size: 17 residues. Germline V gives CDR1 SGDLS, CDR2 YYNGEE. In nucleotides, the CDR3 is TGTGCCAGAGGGGACAGAGAACACCTTTATAGCAATCAGCCCCAGCATTTT. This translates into CARGDREHLYSNQPQHF.

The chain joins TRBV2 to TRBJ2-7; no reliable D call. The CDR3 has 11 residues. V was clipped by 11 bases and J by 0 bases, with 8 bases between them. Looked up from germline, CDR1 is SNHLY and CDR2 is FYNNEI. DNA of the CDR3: TGTGCCTTCAGAATCTCCTACGAGCAGTACTTC. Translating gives CAFRISYEQYF.

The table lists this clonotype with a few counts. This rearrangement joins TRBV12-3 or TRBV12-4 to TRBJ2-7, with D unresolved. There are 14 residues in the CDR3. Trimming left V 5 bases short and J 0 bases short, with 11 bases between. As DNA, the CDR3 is TGTGCCAGCAGTCCGACCGGGCCCTCCTACGAGCAGTACTTC. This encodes CASSPTGPSYEQYF.

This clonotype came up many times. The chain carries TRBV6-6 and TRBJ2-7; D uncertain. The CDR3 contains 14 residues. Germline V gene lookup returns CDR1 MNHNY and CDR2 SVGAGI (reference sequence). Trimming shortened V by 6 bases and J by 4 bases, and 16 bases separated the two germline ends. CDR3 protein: CASSPGKIIYEQYF. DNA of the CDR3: TGTGCCAGCAGCCCAGGAAAGATTATTTACGAGCAGTACTTC.

The DNA for the CDR3 is TGCAGCGTTGAAAATTGTGCTTGGACTAGCGGGAGGAATAATGAGCAGTTCTTC. Encoded protein: CSVENCAWTSGRNNEQFF. The chain carries TRBV29-1 and TRBJ2-1, with TRBD2 matching 14 bases. The germline CDR1 and CDR2 sequences are SQVTM and ANQGSEA. This CDR3 comprises 18 residues. V lost 2 bases and J lost 7; bases outside the gene matches: 13.

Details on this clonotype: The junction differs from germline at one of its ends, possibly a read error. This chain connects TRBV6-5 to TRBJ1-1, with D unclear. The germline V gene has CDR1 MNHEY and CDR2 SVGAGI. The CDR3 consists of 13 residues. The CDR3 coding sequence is TGTGCCAGCGGTTACTCGAGGGCCCTTGAAGCTTTCTTT. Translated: CASGYSRALEAFF.

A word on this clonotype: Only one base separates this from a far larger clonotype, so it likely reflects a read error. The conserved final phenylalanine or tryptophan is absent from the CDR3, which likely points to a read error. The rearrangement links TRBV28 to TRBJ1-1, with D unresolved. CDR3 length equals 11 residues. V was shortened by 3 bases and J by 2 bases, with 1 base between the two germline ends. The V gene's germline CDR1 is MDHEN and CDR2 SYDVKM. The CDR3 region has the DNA TGTGCCAGCAGTTTTAACACTGAAGCTTTCCTT. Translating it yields CASSFNTEAFL.

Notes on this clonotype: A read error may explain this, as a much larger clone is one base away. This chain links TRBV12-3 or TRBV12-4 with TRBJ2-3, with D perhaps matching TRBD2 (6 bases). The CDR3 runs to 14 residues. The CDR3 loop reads CVSSGGEDTDTQYF. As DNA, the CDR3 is TGTGTCAGCAGCGGAGGGGAGGACACAGATACGCAGTATTTT.

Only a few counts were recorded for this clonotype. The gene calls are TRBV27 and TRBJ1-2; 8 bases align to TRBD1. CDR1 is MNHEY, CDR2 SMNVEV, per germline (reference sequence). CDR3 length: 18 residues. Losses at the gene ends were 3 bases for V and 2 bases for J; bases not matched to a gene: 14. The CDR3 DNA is TGTGCCAGCAGTTTCCCCGAGACAGGGGAGCGCCCCAACTATGGCTACACCTTC. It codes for CASSFPETGERPNYGYTF.

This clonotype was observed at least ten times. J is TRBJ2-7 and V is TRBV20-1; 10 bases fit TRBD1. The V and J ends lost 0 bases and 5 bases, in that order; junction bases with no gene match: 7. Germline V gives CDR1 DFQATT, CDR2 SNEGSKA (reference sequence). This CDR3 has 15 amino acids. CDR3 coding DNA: TGCAGTGCTAGAGATCGCTGGACAGGGGGGAACGAGCAGTACTTC. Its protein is CSARDRWTGGNEQYF.

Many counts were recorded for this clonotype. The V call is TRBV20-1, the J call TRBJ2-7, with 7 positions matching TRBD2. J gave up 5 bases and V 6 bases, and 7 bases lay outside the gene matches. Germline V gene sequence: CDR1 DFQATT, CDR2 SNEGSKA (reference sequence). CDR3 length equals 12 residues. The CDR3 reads CSAPKGGDEQYF. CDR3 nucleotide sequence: TGCAGTGCCCCCAAGGGAGGGGACGAGCAGTACTTC.